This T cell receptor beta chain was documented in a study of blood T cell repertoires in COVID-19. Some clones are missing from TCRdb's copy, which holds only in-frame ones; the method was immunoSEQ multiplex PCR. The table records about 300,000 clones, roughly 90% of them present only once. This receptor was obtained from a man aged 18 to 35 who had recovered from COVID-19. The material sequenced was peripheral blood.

This CDR3 is CASSSWDRPYEQYF. In nucleotides, the CDR3 is TGTGCCAGCAGCTCTTGGGACAGACCCTACGAGCAGTACTTC. The chain recombines TRBV7-2 with TRBJ2-7, with TRBD1 identical over 7 bases. J gave up 2 bases and V 4 bases, and 5 bases lay outside the gene matches. The CDR3 totals 14 residues. Germline CDR1 and CDR2: SGHTA and FQGNSA.